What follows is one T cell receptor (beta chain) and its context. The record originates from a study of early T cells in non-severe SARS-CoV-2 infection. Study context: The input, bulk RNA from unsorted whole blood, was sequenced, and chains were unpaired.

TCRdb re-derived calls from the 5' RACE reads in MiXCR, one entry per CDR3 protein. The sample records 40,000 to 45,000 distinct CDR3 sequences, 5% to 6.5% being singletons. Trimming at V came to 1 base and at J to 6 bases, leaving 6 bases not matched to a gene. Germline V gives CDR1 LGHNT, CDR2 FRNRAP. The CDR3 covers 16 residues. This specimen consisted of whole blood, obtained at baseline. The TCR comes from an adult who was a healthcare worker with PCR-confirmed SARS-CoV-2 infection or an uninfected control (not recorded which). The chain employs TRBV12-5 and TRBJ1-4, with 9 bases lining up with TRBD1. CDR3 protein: CASGLDRDRVDEKLFF. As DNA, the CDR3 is TGTGCTAGTGGTTTGGACCGGGACAGGGTCGATGAAAAACTGTTTTTT. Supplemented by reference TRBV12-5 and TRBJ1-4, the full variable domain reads DARVTQTPRHKVTEMGQEVTMRCQPILGHNTVFWYRQTMMQGLELLAYFRNRAPLDDSGMPKDRFSAEMPDATLATLKIQPSEPRDSAVYFCASGLDRDRVDEKLFFGSGTQLSVL.